This T cell receptor beta chain originates from a study of PD-1 blockade in mismatch repair-deficient tumors. Only in-frame clones appear in the TCRdb table, and some are missing; sequencing was by immunoSEQ multiplex PCR. Found here are some 120,000 clones, approximately 80% of them singletons; the top ten hold roughly 4.5%. Mismatch repair deficiency was confirmed in all patients, by PCR or immunohistochemistry. Three pembrolizumab responders had their TCRs sequenced. The length of the CDR3 is 15 residues. Germline V gene lookup returns CDR1 MGHRA and CDR2 YSYEKL. V lost 4 bases, J lost 6 bases, and 18 bases lay in between.

Sequenced material: peripheral blood, taken 60 weeks after starting pembrolizumab. This receptor was obtained from an adult with mismatch repair-deficient cancer. The chain joins TRBV4-1 to TRBJ1-1; D not resolved. The CDR3 DNA reads TGCGCCAGCAGCCGCTTAGGAAGGGATGCAGCTGAAGCTTTCTTT. Its translation is CASSRLGRDAAEAFF.